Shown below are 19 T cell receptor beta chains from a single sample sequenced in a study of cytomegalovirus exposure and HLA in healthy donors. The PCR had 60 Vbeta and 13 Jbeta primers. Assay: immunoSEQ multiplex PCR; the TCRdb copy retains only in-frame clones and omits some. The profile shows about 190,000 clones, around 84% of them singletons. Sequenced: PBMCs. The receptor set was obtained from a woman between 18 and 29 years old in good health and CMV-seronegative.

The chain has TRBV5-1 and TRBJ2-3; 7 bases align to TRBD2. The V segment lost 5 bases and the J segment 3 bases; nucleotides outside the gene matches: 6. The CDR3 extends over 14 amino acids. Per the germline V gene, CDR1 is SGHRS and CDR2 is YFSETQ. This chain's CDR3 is CASRGGGGTDTQYF. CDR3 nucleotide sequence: TGCGCCAGCAGGGGCGGGGGTGGAACAGATACGCAGTATTTT.

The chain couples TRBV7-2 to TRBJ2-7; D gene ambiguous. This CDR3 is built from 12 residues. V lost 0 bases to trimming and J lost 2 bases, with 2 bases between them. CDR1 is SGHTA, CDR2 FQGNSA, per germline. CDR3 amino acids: CASSLATYEQYF. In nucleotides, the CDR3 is TGTGCCAGCAGCTTAGCTACCTACGAGCAGTACTTC.

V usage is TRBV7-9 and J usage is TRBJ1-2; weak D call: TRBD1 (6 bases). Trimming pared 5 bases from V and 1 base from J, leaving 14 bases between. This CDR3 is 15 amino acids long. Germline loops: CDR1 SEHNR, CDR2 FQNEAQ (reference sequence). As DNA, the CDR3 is TGTGCCAGCAGCATGAGTTACAGGGATAACTATGGCTACACCTTC. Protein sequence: CASSMSYRDNYGYTF.

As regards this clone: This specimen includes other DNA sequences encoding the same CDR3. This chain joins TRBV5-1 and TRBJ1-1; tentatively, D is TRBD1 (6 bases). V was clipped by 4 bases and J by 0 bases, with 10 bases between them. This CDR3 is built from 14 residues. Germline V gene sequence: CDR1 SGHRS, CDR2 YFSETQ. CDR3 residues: CASSPGGLNTEAFF. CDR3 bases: TGCGCCAGCAGCCCCGGGGGGCTGAACACTGAAGCTTTCTTT.

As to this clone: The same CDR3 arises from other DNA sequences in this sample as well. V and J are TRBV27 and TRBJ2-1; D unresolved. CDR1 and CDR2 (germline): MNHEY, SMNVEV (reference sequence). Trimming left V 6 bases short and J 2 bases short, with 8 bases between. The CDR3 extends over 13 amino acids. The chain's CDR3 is CASSRDTYNEQFF. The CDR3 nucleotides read TGTGCCAGCAGCAGAGACACCTACAATGAGCAGTTCTTC.

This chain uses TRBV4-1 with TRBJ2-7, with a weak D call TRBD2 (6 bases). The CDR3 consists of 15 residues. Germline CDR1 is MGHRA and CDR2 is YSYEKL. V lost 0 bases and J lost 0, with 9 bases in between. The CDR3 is CASSQDSGDSYEQYF. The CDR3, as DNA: TGCGCCAGCAGCCAAGATTCGGGGGACTCCTACGAGCAGTACTTC.

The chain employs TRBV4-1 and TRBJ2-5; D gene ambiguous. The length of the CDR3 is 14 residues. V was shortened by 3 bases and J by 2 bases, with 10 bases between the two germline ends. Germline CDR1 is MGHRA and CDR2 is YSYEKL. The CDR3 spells CASSQTGLQETQYF. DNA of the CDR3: TGCGCCAGCAGCCAGACGGGTTTACAAGAGACCCAGTACTTC.

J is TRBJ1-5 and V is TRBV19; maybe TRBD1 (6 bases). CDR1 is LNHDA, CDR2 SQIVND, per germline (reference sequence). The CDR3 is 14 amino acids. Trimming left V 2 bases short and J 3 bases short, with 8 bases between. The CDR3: CASSIRGINQPQHF. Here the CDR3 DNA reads TGTGCCAGTAGTATAAGGGGGATCAATCAGCCCCAGCATTTT.

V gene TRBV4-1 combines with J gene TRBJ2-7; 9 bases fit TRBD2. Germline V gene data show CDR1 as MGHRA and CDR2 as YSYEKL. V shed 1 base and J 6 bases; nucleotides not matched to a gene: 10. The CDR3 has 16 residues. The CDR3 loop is CASSQASSGMTPEQYF. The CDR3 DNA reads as TGCGCCAGCAGCCAAGCATCTAGCGGGATGACCCCCGAGCAGTACTTC.

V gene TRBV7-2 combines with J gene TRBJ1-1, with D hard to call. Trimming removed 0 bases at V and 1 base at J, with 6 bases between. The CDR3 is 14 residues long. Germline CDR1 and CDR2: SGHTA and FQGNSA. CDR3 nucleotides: TGTGCCAGCAGCTTAGCCCCGGGGAACACTGAAGCTTTCTTT. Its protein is CASSLAPGNTEAFF.

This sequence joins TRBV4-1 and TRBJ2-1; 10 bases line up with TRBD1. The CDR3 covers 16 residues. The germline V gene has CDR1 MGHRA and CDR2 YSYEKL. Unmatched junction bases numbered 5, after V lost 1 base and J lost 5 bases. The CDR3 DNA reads TGCGCCAGCAGCCAAGGCTGGGACAGGGGCAACAATGAGCAGTTCTTC. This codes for CASSQGWDRGNNEQFF.

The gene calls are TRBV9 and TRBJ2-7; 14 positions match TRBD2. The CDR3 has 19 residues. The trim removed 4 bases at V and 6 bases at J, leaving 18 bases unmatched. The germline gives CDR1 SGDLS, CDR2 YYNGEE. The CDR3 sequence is CASSPGTSGSSFVPGEQYF. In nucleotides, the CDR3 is TGTGCCAGCAGCCCCGGGACTAGCGGGAGTTCCTTCGTGCCAGGCGAGCAGTACTTC.

The CDR3 DNA follows: TGTGCCAGCAGCCTCGGGGGGACAGGGAGAAGGGAAAAACTGTTTTTT. The encoded protein is CASSLGGTGRREKLFF. This chain uses TRBV9 with TRBJ1-4, with TRBD1 matching over 9 bases. The V segment lost 4 bases and the J segment 8 bases; nucleotides outside the gene matches: 12. CDR3 size: 16 residues. Germline V lookup: CDR1 SGDLS, CDR2 YYNGEE.

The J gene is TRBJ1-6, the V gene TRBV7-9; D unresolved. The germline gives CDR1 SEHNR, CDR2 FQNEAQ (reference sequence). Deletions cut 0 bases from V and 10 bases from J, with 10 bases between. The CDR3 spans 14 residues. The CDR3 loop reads CASSLAEGRSPLHF. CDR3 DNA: TGTGCCAGCAGCTTAGCAGAGGGAAGATCACCCCTCCACTTT. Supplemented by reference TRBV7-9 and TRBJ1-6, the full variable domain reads DTGVSQNPRHKITKRGQNVTFRCDPISEHNRLYWYRQTLGQGPEFLTYFQNEAQLEKSRLLSDRFSAERPKGSFSTLEIQRTEQGDSAMYLCASSLAEGRSPLHFGNGTRLTVT.

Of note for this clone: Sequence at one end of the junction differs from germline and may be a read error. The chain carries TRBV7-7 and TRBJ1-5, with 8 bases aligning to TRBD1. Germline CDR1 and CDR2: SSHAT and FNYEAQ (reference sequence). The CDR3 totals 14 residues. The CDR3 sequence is CASSMTGGNQPQHF. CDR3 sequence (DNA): TGTGCTAGCAGCATGACAGGGGGCAATCAGCCCCAGCATTTT.

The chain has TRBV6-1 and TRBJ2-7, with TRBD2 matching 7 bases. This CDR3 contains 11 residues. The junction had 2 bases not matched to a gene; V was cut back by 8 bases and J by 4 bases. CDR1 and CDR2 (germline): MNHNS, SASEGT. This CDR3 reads CASGGGYEQYF. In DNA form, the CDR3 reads TGTGCCAGCGGGGGGGGGTACGAGCAGTACTTC.

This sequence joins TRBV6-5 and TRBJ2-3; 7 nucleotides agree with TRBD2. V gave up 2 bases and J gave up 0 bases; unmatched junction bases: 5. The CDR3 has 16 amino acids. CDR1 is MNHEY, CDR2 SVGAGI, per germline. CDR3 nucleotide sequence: TGTGCCAGCAGTTACAATTGGGGGGGAAGCACAGATACGCAGTATTTT. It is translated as CASSYNWGGSTDTQYF.

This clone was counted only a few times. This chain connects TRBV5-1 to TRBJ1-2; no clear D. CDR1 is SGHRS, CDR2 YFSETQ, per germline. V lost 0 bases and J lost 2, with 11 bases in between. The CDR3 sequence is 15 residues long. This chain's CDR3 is CASSLGQDANYGYTF. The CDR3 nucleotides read TGCGCCAGCAGCTTGGGTCAGGATGCGAACTATGGCTACACCTTC.

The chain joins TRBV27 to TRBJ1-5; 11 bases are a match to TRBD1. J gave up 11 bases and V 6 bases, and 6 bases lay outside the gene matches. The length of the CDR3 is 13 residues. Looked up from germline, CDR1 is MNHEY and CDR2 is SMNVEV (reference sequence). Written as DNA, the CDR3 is TGTGCCAGCAGGGGGACAGGGGGTCTGTCCCAGCATTTT. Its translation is CASRGTGGLSQHF.